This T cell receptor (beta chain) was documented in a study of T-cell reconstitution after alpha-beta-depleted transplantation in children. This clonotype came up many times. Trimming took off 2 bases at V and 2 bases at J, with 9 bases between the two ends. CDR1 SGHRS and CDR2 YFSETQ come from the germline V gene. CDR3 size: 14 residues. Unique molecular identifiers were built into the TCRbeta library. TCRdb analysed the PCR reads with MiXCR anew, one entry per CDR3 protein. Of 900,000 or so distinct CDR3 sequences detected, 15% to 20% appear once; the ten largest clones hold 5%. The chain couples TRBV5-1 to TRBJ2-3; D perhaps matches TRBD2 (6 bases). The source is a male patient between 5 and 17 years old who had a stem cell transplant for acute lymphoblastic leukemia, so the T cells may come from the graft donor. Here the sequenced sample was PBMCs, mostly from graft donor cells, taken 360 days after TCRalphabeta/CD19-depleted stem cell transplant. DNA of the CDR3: TGCGCCAGCAGCTTTAGCGGCCACACAGATACGCAGTATTTT. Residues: CASSFSGHTDTQYF.